One and the same sample provided the 4 T cell receptor beta chains below, sequenced in a study of blood T cell repertoires in COVID-19. This table comes from immunoSEQ multiplex PCR, and its TCRdb copy is limited to in-frame clones, with some not included. The profile shows approximately 290,000 clones, roughly nine tenths of them singletons. The sequenced material came from peripheral blood. The receptor source for this set is a woman aged 30 to 39 with COVID-19, enrolled during active disease.

The chain recombines TRBV19 with TRBJ1-4, with 8 bases that match TRBD1. With 6 bases clipped from V and 4 bases from J, the junction kept 4 bases outside the gene matches. The length of the CDR3 is 14 residues. CDR1 LNHDA and CDR2 SQIVND come from the germline V gene (reference sequence). CDR3 protein: CASSQGANNEKLFF. The CDR3 DNA is TGTGCCAGTAGCCAGGGGGCGAATAATGAAAAACTGTTTTTT.

The chain couples TRBV7-9 to TRBJ2-2; no clear D gene. Germline lookup yields CDR1 SEHNR and CDR2 FQNEAQ (reference sequence). Trimming pared 6 bases from V and 1 base from J, leaving 9 bases between. CDR3 length: 14 residues. CDR3 nucleotides: TGTGCCAGCAGTTATGACTTGAACACCGGGGAGCTGTTTTTT. It codes for CASSYDLNTGELFF.

The CDR3 region has the DNA TGTGCCAGCAAGACAGGGACTAATGAAAAACTGTTTTTT. It codes for CASKTGTNEKLFF. The V gene is TRBV6-5, the J gene TRBJ1-4; 7 nucleotides agree with TRBD1. Germline values: CDR1 MNHEY, CDR2 SVGAGI. CDR3 length: 13 residues. The trim removed 7 bases at V and 2 bases at J, leaving 1 base unmatched.

The V gene is TRBV30, the J gene TRBJ2-1, with D possibly matching TRBD2 (5 bases). Between the trimmed V and J ends, which lost 0 bases and 4 bases, there was a span of 13 bases. CDR1 is GTSNPN, CDR2 SVGIG, per germline (reference sequence). There are 15 residues in the CDR3. The CDR3 reads CAWSVPSTAYNEQFF. The CDR3 DNA follows: TGTGCCTGGAGTGTTCCTAGCACGGCGTACAATGAGCAGTTCTTC.